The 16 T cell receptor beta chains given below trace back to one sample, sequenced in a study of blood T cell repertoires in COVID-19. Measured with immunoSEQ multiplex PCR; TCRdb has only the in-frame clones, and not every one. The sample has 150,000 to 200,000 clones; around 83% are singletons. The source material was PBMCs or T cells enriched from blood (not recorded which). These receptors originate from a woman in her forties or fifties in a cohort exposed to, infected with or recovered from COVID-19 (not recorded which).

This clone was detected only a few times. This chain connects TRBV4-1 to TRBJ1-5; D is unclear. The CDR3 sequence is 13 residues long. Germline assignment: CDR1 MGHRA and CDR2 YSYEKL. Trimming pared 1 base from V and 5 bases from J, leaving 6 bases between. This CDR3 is CASSQGVYQPQHF. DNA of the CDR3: TGCGCCAGCAGCCAAGGCGTCTATCAGCCCCAGCATTTT.

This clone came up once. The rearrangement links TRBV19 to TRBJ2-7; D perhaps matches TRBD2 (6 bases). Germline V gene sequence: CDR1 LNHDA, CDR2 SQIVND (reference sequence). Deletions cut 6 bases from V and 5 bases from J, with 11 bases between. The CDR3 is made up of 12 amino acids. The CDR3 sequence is CASSDGTDEQYF. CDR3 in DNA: TGTGCCAGTAGCGATGGGACTGACGAGCAGTACTTC.

The CDR3 sequence is CASSQDLTNTEAFF. The CDR3 DNA reads TGCGCCAGCAGCCAAGATCTAACGAACACTGAAGCTTTCTTT. The chain uses TRBV4-1 and TRBJ1-1; the D is unclear. CDR3 length equals 14 residues. CDR1 is MGHRA, CDR2 YSYEKL, per germline. V was clipped by 0 bases and J by 1 base, with 6 bases between them.

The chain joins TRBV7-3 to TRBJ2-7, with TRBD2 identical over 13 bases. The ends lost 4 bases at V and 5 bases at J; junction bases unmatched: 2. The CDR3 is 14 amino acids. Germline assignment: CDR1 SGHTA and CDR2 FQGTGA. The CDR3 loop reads CASSWTSGSNEQYF. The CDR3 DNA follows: TGTGCCAGCAGCTGGACTAGCGGGAGCAACGAGCAGTACTTC.

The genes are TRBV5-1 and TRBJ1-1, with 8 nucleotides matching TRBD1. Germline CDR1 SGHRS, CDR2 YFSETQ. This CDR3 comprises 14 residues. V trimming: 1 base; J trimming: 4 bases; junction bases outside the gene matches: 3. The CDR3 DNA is TGCGCCAGCAGCTTGCAGGGGGCGGTCACTGAAGCTTTCTTT. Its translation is CASSLQGAVTEAFF. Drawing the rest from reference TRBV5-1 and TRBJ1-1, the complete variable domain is KAGVTQTPRYLIKTRGQQVTLSCSPISGHRSVSWYQQTPGQGLQFLFEYFSETQRNKGNFPGRFSGRQFSNSRSEMNVSTLELGDSALYLCASSLQGAVTEAFFGQGTRLTVV.

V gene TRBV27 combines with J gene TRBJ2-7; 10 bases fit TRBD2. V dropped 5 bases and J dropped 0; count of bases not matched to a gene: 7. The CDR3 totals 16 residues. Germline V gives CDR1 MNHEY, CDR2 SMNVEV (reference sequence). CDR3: CASSPTSGVNSYEQYF. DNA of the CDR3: TGTGCCAGCAGTCCAACTAGCGGGGTTAACTCCTACGAGCAGTACTTC.

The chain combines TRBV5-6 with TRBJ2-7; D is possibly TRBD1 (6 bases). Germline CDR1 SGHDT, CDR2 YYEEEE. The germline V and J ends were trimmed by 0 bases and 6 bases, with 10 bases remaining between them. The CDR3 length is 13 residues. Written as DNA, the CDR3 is TGTGCCAGCAGCTTGGGGGGGCGAGGCGAGCAGTACTTC. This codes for CASSLGGRGEQYF.

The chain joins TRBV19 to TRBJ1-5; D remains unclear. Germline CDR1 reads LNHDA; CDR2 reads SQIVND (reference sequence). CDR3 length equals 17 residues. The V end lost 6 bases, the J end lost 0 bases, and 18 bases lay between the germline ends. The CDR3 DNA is TGTGCCAGTAGCCACACTCGCGGTTACAATAGCAATCAGCCCCAGCATTTT. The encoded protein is CASSHTRGYNSNQPQHF.

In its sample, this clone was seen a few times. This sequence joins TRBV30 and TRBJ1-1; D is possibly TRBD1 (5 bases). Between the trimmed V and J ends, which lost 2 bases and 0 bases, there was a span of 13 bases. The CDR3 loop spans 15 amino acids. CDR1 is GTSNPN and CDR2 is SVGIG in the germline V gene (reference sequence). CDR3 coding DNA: TGTGCCTGGAGTATGACTGACAGACTGAACACTGAAGCTTTCTTT. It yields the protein CAWSMTDRLNTEAFF.

CDR3 sequence (DNA): TGTGCCAGCAGAAAATTACCTACCCGGGGGCGGGGGAATAAAACCCCCTACGAGCAGTACTTC. Amino acids: CASRKLPTRGRGNKTPYEQYF. The V call is TRBV27, the J call TRBJ2-7; tentatively, D is TRBD2 (7 bases). This CDR3 contains 21 residues. V was cut by 6 bases and J by 2 bases, with 35 bases left in between. From germline, CDR1 is MNHEY and CDR2 SMNVEV (reference sequence).

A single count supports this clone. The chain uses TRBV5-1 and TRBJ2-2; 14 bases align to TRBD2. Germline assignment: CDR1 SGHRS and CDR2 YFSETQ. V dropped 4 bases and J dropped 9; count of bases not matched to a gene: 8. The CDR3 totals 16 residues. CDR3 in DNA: TGCGCCAGCAGCCCCGGGACTAGCGGGAGTGGAAGGGAGCTGTTTTTT. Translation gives CASSPGTSGSGRELFF.

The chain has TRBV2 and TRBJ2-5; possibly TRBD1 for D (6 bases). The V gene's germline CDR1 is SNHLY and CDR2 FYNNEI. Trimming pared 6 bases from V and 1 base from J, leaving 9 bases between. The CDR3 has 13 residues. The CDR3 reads CASSRDTQETQYF. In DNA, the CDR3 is TGTGCCAGCAGCCGGGACACCCAAGAGACCCAGTACTTC.

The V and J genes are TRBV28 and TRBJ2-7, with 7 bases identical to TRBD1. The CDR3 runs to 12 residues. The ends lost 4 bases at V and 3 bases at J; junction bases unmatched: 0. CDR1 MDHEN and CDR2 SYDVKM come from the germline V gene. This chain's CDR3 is CASSSGGYEQYF. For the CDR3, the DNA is TGTGCCAGCAGTTCAGGGGGCTACGAGCAGTACTTC.

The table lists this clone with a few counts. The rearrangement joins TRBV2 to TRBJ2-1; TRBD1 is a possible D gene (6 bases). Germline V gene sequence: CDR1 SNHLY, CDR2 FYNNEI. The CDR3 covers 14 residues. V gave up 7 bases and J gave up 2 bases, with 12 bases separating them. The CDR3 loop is CASTHRVPYNEQFF. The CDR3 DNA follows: TGTGCCAGCACACACAGGGTCCCCTACAATGAGCAGTTCTTC.

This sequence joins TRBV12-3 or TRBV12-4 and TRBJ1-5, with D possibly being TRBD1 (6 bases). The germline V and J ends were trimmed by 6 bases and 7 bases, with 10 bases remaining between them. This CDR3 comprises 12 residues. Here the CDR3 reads CASSVQGQPQHF. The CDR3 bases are TGTGCCAGCAGCGTACAGGGACAGCCCCAGCATTTT.

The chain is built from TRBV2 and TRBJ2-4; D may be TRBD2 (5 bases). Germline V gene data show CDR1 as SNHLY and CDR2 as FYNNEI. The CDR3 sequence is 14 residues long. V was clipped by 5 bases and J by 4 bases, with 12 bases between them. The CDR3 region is CASSFSGEKNIQYF. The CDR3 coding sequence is TGTGCCAGCAGTTTTTCCGGGGAAAAAAACATTCAGTACTTC.